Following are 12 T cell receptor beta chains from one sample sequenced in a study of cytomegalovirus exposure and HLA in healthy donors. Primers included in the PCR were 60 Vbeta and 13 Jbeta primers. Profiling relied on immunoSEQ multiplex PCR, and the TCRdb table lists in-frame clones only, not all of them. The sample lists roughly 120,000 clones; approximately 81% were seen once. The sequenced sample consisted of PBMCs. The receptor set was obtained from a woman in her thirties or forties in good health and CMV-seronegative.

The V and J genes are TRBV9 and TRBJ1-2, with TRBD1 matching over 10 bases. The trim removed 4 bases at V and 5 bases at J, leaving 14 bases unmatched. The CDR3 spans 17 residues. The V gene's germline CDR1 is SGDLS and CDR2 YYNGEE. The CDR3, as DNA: TGTGCCAGCAGCCCAGACAGGGGGCATACCTCTTGGTATGGCTACACCTTC. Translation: CASSPDRGHTSWYGYTF.

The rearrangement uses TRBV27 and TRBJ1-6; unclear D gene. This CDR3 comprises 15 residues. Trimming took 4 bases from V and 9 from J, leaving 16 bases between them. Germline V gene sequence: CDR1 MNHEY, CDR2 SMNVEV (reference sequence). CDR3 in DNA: TGTGCCAGCAGTTCACACGGAGCGATAATTTCACCCCTCCACTTT. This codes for CASSSHGAIISPLHF.

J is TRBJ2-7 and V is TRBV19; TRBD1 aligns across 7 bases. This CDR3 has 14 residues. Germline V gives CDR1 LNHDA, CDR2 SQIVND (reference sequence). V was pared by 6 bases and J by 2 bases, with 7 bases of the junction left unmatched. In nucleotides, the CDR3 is TGTGCCAGTAGGAGACAGGGTTCTACCTACGAGCAGTACTTC. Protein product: CASRRQGSTYEQYF.

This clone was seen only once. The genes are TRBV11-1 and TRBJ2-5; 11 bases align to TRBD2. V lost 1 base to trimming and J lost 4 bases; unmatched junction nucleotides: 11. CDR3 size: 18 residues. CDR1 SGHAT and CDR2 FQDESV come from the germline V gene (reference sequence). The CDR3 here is CASSLGGGSGGAGETQYF. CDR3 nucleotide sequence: TGTGCCAGCAGCTTAGGAGGCGGTAGCGGGGGGGCCGGAGAGACCCAGTACTTC.

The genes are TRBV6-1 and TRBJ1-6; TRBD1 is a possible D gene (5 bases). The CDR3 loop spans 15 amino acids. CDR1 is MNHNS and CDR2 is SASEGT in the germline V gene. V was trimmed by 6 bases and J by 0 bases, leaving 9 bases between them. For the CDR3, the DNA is TGTGCCAGCAGCGGTAGGGGCTCCTATAATTCACCCCTCCACTTT. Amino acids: CASSGRGSYNSPLHF.

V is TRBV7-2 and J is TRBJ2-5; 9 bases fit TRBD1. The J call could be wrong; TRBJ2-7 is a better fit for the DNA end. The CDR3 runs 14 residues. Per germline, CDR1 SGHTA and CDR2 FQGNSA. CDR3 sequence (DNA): TGTGCCAGCAGCTGGGGGACAGGGTCCTACGAGCAGTACTTC. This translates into CASSWGTGSYEQYF.

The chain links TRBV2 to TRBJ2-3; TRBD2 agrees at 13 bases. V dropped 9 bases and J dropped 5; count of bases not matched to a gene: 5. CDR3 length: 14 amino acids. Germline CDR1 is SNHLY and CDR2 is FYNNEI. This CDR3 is CARRTSGGGDTQYF. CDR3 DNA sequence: TGTGCCAGAAGGACTAGCGGGGGTGGAGATACGCAGTATTTT.

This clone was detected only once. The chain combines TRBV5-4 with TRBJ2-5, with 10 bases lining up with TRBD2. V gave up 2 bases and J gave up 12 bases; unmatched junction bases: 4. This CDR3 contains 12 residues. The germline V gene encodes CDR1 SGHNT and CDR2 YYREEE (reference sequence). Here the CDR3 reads CASSLPGLAEYF. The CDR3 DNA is TGTGCCAGCAGCTTACCCGGACTAGCGGAGTACTTC.

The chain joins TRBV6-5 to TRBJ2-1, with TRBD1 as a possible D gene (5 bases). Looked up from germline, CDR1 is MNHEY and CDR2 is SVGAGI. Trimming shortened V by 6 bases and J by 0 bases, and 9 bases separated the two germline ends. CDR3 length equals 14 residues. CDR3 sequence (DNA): TGTGCCAGCAGCCCCAGGGTCTCCTACAATGAGCAGTTCTTC. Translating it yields CASSPRVSYNEQFF.

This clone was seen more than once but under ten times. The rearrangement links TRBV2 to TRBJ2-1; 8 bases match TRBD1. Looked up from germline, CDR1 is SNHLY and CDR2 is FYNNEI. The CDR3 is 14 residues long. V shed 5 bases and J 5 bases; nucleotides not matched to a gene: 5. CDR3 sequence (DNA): TGTGCCAGCAGTCCATGGACAGGGAACAATGAGCAGTTCTTC. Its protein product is CASSPWTGNNEQFF.

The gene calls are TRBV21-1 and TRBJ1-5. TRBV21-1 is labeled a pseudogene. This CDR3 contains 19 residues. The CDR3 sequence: CASSGSGRAPGSSNQPQHF. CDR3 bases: TGTGCCAGCAGCGGGTCAGGCCGGGCCCCCGGGAGTAGCAATCAGCCCCAGCATTTT.

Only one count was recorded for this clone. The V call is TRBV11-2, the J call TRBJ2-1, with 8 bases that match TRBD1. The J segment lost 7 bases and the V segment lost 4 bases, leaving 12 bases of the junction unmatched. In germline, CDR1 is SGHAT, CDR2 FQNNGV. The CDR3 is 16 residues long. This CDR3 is CASSSRPLQGVNEQFF. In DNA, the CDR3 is TGTGCCAGCAGCTCAAGACCTTTACAGGGGGTTAATGAGCAGTTCTTC. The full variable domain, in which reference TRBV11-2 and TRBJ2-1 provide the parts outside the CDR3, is EAGVAQSPRYKIIEKRQSVAFWCNPISGHATLYWYQQILGQGPKLLIQFQNNGVVDDSQLPKDRFSAERLKGVDSTLKIQPAKLEDSAVYLCASSSRPLQGVNEQFFGPGTRLTVL.